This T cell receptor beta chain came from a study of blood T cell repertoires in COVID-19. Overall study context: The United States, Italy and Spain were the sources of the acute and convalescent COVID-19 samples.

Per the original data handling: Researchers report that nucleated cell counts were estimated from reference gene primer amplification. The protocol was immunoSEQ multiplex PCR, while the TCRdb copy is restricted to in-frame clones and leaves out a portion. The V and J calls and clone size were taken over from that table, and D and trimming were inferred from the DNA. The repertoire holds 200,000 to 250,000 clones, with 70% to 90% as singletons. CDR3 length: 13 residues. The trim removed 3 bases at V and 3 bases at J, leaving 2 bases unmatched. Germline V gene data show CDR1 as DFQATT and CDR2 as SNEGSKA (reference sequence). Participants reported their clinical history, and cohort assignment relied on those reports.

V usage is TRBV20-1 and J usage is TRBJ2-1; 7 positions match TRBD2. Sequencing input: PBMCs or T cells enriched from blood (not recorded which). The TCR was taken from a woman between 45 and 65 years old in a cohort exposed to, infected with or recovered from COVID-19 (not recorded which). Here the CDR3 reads CSASGDYYNEQFF. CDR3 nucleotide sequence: TGCAGTGCTAGTGGGGACTACTACAATGAGCAGTTCTTC.